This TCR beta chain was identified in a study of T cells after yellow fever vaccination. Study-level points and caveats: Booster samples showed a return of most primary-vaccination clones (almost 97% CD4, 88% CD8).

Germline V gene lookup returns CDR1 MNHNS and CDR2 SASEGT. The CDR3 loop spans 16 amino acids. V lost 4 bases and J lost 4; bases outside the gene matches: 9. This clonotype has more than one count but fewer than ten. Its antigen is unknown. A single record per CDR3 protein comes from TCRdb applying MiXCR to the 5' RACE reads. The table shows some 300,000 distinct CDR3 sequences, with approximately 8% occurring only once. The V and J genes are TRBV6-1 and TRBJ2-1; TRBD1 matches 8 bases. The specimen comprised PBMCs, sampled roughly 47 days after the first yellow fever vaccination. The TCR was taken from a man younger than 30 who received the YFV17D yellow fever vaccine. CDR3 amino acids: CASSGAAGGSYNEQFF. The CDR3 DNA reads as TGTGCCAGCAGTGGCGCCGCAGGGGGCAGTTACAATGAGCAGTTCTTC.